The 14 T cell receptor beta chains presented below share a single source sample, sequenced in a study of cytomegalovirus exposure and HLA in healthy donors. Vbeta (60) and Jbeta (13) primers were used in the PCR. Generated by immunoSEQ multiplex PCR, the TCRdb table keeps only in-frame clones and is missing some. The table has 130,000 or so clones, 84% seen once. Specimen: PBMCs. Receptors were obtained from a woman between 18 and 30 years old in good health and CMV-seropositive.

This clone was counted a single time. The genes are TRBV5-1 and TRBJ2-5; the D gene is possibly TRBD2 (5 bases). Near its end, the DNA agrees better with TRBJ2-7, so the J call may be wrong. The CDR3 runs to 17 residues. Germline V gene sequence: CDR1 SGHRS, CDR2 YFSETQ. CDR3 DNA: TGCGCCAGCAGCTTGGAACTAGGCCCACCTTCAGACTACGAGCAGTACTTC. Its protein product is CASSLELGPPSDYEQYF.

The V gene is TRBV14, the J gene TRBJ2-1; D is possibly TRBD1 (6 bases). V shed 0 bases and J shed 10 bases, with 10 bases lying between them. This CDR3 is built from 13 residues. CDR1 SGHDN and CDR2 FVKESK come from the germline V gene. In nucleotides, the CDR3 is TGTGCCAGCAGCCAAGATACAGGGAACGAGCAGTTCTTC. This gives the protein CASSQDTGNEQFF.

This chain connects TRBV2 to TRBJ1-2, with 7 positions matching TRBD1. Germline V CDR1 and CDR2: SNHLY, FYNNEI. The V gene end was trimmed by 0 bases and the J gene end by 2 bases; junction bases not matched to a gene: 3. The CDR3 sequence is 15 residues long. DNA for the CDR3: TGTGCCAGCAGTGAAGCGAACAGGGGCAACTATGGCTACACCTTC. It specifies CASSEANRGNYGYTF.

This sequence joins TRBV15 and TRBJ2-3; 11 nucleotides match TRBD1. This CDR3 has 17 amino acids. Germline assignment: CDR1 LNHNV and CDR2 YYDKDF (reference sequence). J lost 1 base, V lost 5 bases, and 8 bases had no gene match. The DNA of the CDR3 is TGTGCCACCAGCGCCTCCGGGACAGGGGGTCGCACAGATACGCAGTATTTT. This sequence encodes CATSASGTGGRTDTQYF.

The gene calls are TRBV6-5 and TRBJ1-2; TRBD1 matches at 9 bases. Germline values: CDR1 MNHEY, CDR2 SVGAGI. With 5 bases clipped from V and 7 bases from J, the junction kept 2 bases outside the gene matches. The CDR3 extends over 12 amino acids. The CDR3 coding sequence is TGTGCCAGCAGTAAGACAGGGGGTGGCTACACCTTC. Its translation: CASSKTGGGYTF.

The DNA for the CDR3 is TGTGCCAGCAGCTTAGCCGGGGGGGCTTACAATGAGCAGTTCTTC. Translation: CASSLAGGAYNEQFF. This chain links TRBV7-8 with TRBJ2-1; 8 positions agree with TRBD2. The CDR3 length is 15 residues. The germline V gene has CDR1 SGHVS and CDR2 FQNEAQ. The trim removed 0 bases at V and 4 bases at J, leaving 2 bases unmatched.

This sequence joins TRBV7-8 and TRBJ1-5; 8 bases line up with TRBD1. CDR3 length equals 14 residues. V lost 3 bases, J lost 7 bases, and 5 bases stayed unmatched. Germline assignment: CDR1 SGHVS and CDR2 FQNEAQ. For the CDR3, the DNA is TGTGCCAGCAGCTTGACAGGGGTCAGACAGCCCCAGCATTTT. Amino acids: CASSLTGVRQPQHF. Looking up the rest from reference TRBV7-8 and TRBJ1-5 gives the full variable domain: GAGVSQSPRYKVAKRGQDVALRCDPISGHVSLFWYQQALGQGPEFLTYFQNEAQLDKSGLPSDRFFAERPEGSVSTLKIQRTQQEDSAVYLCASSLTGVRQPQHFGDGTRLSIL.

The chain carries TRBV10-2 and TRBJ2-7, with a tentative D call TRBD1 (5 bases). Trimming shortened V by 7 bases and J by 1 base, and 14 bases separated the two germline ends. Germline CDR1 and CDR2: WSHSY and SAAADI. This CDR3 is built from 14 residues. CDR3 loop: CASKVSGFSYEQYF. The CDR3 nucleotides are TGCGCCAGCAAGGTGTCAGGGTTTTCCTACGAGCAGTACTTC.

The chain combines TRBV27 with TRBJ1-2; D might be TRBD1 (5 bases). Per the germline V gene, CDR1 is MNHEY and CDR2 is SMNVEV (reference sequence). V shed 5 bases and J shed 4 bases, with 14 bases lying between them. This CDR3 is built from 14 residues. Here the CDR3 DNA reads TGTGCCAGCAGTCCCGCGGGGGGGGGCTATGGCTACACCTTC. The encoded protein is CASSPAGGGYGYTF.

This chain uses TRBV11-3 with TRBJ1-1; D may be TRBD1 (5 bases). Germline loops: CDR1 SGHNT, CDR2 YENEEA. The CDR3 spans 14 residues. V was cut by 3 bases and J by 5 bases, with 13 bases left in between. DNA of the CDR3: TGTGCCAGCAGCTTTGGGGGAGGGGAGACTGAAGCTTTCTTT. Encoded protein: CASSFGGGETEAFF. Variable domain in full (rest from reference TRBV11-3 and TRBJ1-1): EAGVVQSPRYKIIEKKQPVAFWCNPISGHNTLYWYLQNLGQGPELLIRYENEEAVDDSQLPKDRFSAERLKGVDSTLKIQPAELGDSAVYLCASSFGGGETEAFFGQGTRLTVV.

The gene calls are TRBV5-1 and TRBJ2-3; a weak D match, TRBD1 (7 bases). V was trimmed by 0 bases and J by 6 bases, leaving 17 bases between them. The CDR3 runs to 16 residues. Germline V gives CDR1 SGHRS, CDR2 YFSETQ. CDR3 DNA sequence: TGCGCCAGCAGCTTGGTTGTCAGGGGGGTCGGGGATACGCAGTATTTT. This gives the protein CASSLVVRGVGDTQYF.

V usage is TRBV12-2 and J usage is TRBJ2-7; TRBD1 is the table's D call, not checked against the DNA. TRBV12-2 is termed a pseudogene. CDR3 length: 16 amino acids. The CDR3 nucleotides are TGTGCAAGTCGCTTAGGGAAAGGACAGGGGATGGACGAGCAGTACTTC. Translated, it gives CASRLGKGQGMDEQYF.

V gene TRBV5-6 combines with J gene TRBJ1-3; no clear D. Germline CDR1 is SGHDT and CDR2 is YYEEEE. The CDR3 covers 15 residues. The V end lost 0 bases, the J end lost 2 bases, and 9 bases lay between the germline ends. The CDR3 nucleotides read TGTGCCAGCAGCTTGGACAGCCACACTGGAAACACCATATATTTT. This gives the protein CASSLDSHTGNTIYF. The full variable domain, its missing parts supplied by reference TRBV5-6 and TRBJ1-3, is DAGVTQSPTHLIKTRGQQVTLRCSPKSGHDTVSWYQQALGQGPQFIFQYYEEEERQRGNFPDRFSGHQFPNYSSELNVNALLLGDSALYLCASSLDSHTGNTIYFGEGSWLTVV.

The chain combines TRBV6-5 with TRBJ2-5, with TRBD2 as a possible D gene (7 bases). There are 15 residues in the CDR3. V dropped 0 bases and J dropped 5 bases, with 13 bases sitting between them. Per germline, CDR1 MNHEY and CDR2 SVGAGI. The CDR3 nucleotides read TGTGCCAGCAGTTACTCGGGGGGGGCGGGGGAGACCCAGTACTTC. This translates into CASSYSGGAGETQYF.